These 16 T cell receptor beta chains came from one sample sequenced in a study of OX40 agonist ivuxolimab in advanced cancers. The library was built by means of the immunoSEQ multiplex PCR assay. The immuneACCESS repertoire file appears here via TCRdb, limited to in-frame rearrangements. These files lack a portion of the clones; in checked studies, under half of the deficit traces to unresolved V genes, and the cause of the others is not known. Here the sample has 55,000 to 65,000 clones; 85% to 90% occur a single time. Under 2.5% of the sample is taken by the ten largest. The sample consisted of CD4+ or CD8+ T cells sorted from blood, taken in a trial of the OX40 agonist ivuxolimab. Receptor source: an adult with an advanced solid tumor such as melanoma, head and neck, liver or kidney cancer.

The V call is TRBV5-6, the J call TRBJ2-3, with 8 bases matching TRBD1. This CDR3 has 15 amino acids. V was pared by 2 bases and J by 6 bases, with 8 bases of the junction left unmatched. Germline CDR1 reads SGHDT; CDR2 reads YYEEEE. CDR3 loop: CASSLGQGLADTQYF. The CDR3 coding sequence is TGTGCCAGCAGCTTAGGACAGGGCCTAGCGGATACGCAGTATTTT.

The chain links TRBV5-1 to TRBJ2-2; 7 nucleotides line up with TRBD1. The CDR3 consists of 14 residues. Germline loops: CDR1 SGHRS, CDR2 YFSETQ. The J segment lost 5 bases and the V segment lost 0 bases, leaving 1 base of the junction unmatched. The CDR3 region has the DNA TGCGCCAGCAGCTTGGGACAGGGAACCGGGGAGCTGTTTTTT. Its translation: CASSLGQGTGELFF. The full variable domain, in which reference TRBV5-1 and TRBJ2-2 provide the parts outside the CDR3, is KAGVTQTPRYLIKTRGQQVTLSCSPISGHRSVSWYQQTPGQGLQFLFEYFSETQRNKGNFPGRFSGRQFSNSRSEMNVSTLELGDSALYLCASSLGQGTGELFFGEGSRLTVL.

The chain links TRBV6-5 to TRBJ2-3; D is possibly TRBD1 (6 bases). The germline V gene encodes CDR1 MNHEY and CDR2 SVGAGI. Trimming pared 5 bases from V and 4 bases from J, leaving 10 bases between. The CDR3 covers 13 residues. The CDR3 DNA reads TGTGCCAGCAGTCTCCCAGGGGCAGATACGCAGTATTTT. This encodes CASSLPGADTQYF.

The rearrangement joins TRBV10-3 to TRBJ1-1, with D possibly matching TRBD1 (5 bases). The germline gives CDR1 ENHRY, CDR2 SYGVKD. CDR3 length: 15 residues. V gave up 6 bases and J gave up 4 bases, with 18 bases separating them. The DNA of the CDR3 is TGTGCCATCAGGCTCGCGGGGGATGCGGGCACTGAAGCTTTCTTT. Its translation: CAIRLAGDAGTEAFF.

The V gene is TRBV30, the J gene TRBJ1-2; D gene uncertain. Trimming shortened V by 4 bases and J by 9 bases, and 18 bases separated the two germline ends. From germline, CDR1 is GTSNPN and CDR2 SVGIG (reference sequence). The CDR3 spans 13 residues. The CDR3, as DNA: TGTGCCTGGAATGTTGGGAGGACGACTAGCTACACCTTC. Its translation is CAWNVGRTTSYTF.

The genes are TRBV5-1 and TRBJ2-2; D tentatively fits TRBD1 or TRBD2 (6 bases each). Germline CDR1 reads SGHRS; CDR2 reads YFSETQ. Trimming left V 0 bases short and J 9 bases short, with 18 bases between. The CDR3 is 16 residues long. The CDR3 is CASSLEGGTGARELFF. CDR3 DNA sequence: TGCGCCAGCAGCTTGGAGGGCGGGACGGGGGCCAGGGAGCTGTTTTTT.

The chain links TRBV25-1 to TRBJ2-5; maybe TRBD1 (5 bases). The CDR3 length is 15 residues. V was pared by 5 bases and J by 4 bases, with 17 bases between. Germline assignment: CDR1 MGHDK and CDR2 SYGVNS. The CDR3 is CASSSRGAQGETQYF. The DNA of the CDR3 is TGTGCCAGCAGTTCCCGTGGGGCGCAGGGAGAGACCCAGTACTTC.

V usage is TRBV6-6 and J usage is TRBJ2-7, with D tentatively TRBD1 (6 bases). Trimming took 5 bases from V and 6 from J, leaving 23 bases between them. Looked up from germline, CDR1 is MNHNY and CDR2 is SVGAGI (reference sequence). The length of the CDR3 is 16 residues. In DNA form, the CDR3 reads TGTGCCAGCAGTCCAGGGGTGGCACCCCTTCTTCTCGAGCAGTACTTC. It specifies CASSPGVAPLLLEQYF.

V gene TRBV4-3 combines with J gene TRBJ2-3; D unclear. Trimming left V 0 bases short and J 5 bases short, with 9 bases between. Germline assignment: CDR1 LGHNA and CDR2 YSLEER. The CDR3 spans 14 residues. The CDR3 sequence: CASSQEGRRDTQYF. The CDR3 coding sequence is TGCGCCAGCAGCCAAGAAGGGCGGAGAGATACGCAGTATTTT.

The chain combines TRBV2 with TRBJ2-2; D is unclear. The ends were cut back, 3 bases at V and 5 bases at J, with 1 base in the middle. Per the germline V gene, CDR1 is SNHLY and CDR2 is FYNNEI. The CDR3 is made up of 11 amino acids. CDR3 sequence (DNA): TGTGCCAGCAGTGAGACCGGGGAGCTGTTTTTT. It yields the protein CASSETGELFF.

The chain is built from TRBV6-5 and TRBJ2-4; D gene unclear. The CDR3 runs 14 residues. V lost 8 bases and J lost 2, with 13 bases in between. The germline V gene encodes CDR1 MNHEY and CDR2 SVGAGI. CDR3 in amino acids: CASSLSRTKNIQYF. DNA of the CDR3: TGTGCCAGCTCTTTGTCCCGGACCAAAAACATTCAGTACTTC.

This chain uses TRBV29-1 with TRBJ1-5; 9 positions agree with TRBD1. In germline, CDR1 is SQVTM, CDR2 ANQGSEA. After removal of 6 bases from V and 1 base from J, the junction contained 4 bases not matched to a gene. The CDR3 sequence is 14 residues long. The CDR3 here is CSVAGQGSNQPQHF. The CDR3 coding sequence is TGCAGCGTCGCTGGACAGGGGAGCAATCAGCCCCAGCATTTT.

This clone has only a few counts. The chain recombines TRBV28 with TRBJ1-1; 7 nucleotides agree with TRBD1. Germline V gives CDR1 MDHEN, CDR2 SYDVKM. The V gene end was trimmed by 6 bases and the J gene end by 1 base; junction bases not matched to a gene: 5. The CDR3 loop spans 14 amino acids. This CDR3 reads CASRTGTENTEAFF. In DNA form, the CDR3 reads TGTGCCAGCAGAACCGGGACAGAGAACACTGAAGCTTTCTTT.

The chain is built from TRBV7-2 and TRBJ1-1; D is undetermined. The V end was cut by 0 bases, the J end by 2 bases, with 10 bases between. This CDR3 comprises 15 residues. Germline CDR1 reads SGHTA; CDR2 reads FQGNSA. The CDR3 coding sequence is TGTGCCAGCAGCTTAGCGATAACAGTAAACACTGAAGCTTTCTTT. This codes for CASSLAITVNTEAFF.

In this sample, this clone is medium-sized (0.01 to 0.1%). This CDR3 reads CASSQKGGAGEKLFF. DNA of the CDR3: TGTGCCAGCAGCCAGAAAGGGGGCGCGGGTGAAAAACTGTTTTTT. The V call is TRBV14, the J call TRBJ1-4; 7 bases line up with TRBD1. V lost 3 bases, J lost 7 bases, and 8 bases stayed unmatched. In germline, CDR1 is SGHDN, CDR2 FVKESK. The CDR3 runs to 15 residues.

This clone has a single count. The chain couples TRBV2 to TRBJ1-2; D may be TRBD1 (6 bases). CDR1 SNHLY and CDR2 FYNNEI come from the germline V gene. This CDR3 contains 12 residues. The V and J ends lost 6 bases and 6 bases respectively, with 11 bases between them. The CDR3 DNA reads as TGTGCCAGCAGGGAAAGGGGGAATGGCTACACCTTC. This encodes CASRERGNGYTF.